One and the same sample provided the 18 T cell receptor beta chains below, sequenced in a study of cytomegalovirus exposure and HLA in healthy donors. 13 Jbeta primers and 60 Vbeta primers were used for the PCR. Method: immunoSEQ multiplex PCR; TCRdb's copy keeps in-frame clones and lacks some. The table has about 99,000 clones, 70% to 80% seen once. The sequencing sample was made of PBMCs. These receptors all stem from a man aged 40-49 years in good health and CMV-seronegative.

V and J are TRBV7-3 and TRBJ2-5, with 9 bases aligning to TRBD2. CDR3 size: 16 residues. V lost 1 base to trimming and J lost 1 base; unmatched junction nucleotides: 4. CDR1 and CDR2 (germline): SGHTA, FQGTGA. CDR3 nucleotide sequence: TGTGCCAGCAGCTTAAAGGCGGGGGGGATCCAAGAGACCCAGTACTTC. Its translation is CASSLKAGGIQETQYF. The whole variable domain, filled in from reference TRBV7-3 and TRBJ2-5, reads GAGVSQTPSNKVTEKGKYVELRCDPISGHTALYWYRQSLGQGPEFLIYFQGTGAADDSGLPNDRFFAVRPEGSVSTLKIQRTERGDSAVYLCASSLKAGGIQETQYFGPGTRLLVL.

The gene calls are TRBV5-4 and TRBJ2-7; 11 nucleotides match TRBD2. V gave up 3 bases and J gave up 2 bases; unmatched junction bases: 10. Germline lookup yields CDR1 SGHNT and CDR2 YYREEE (reference sequence). The CDR3 contains 17 residues. DNA for the CDR3: TGTGCCAGCAGCTCGGGGACTAGCGGATCCAATGCCTACGAGCAGTACTTC. It specifies CASSSGTSGSNAYEQYF.

The V gene is TRBV29-1, the J gene TRBJ2-7, with TRBD2 matching 11 bases. The CDR3 length is 15 residues. J was trimmed by 3 bases and V by 4 bases; bases with no gene match: 8. Germline V gene data show CDR1 as SQVTM and CDR2 as ANQGSEA. The DNA of the CDR3 is TGCAGCGTTGTGCCTAGCGGGAGGACTAACTACGAGCAGTACTTC. Its translation: CSVVPSGRTNYEQYF.

In this sample, this clone turned up a few times. The V gene is TRBV28, the J gene TRBJ2-1; TRBD1 agrees at 7 bases. From germline, CDR1 is MDHEN and CDR2 SYDVKM. This CDR3 comprises 14 residues. The V and J ends lost 7 bases and 4 bases, in that order; junction bases with no gene match: 7. The CDR3 region is CASMPGQNYNEQFF. The CDR3 coding sequence is TGTGCCAGCATGCCGGGACAGAATTACAATGAGCAGTTCTTC.

This clone was detected only a few times. V usage is TRBV30 and J usage is TRBJ1-5; a possible D gene is TRBD1 (6 bases). This CDR3 contains 15 residues. V was trimmed by 0 bases and J by 6 bases, leaving 15 bases between them. Germline lookup yields CDR1 GTSNPN and CDR2 SVGIG (reference sequence). CDR3 bases: TGTGCCTGGAGTGTAGCGGGGACAAGGATTCAGCCCCAGCATTTT. Protein product: CAWSVAGTRIQPQHF. Full variable domain (rest looked up from reference TRBV30 and TRBJ1-5): SQTIHQWPATLVQPVGSPLSLECTVEGTSNPNLYWYRQAAGRGLQLLFYSVGIGQISSEVPQNLSASRPQDRQFILSSKKLLLSDSGFYLCAWSVAGTRIQPQHFGDGTRLSIL.

The chain links TRBV27 to TRBJ1-1; D may be TRBD1 (5 bases). The V gene's germline CDR1 is MNHEY and CDR2 SMNVEV (reference sequence). The CDR3 is 15 residues long. Between the trimmed V and J ends, which lost 5 bases and 1 base, there was a span of 14 bases. The CDR3 region has the DNA TGTGCCAGCAGTCTAACCCCGGGGGGGAACACTGAAGCTTTCTTT. Its translation: CASSLTPGGNTEAFF.

The V and J genes are TRBV5-4 and TRBJ1-6; D might be TRBD1 (6 bases). The CDR3 is made up of 14 amino acids. Trimming left V 2 bases short and J 7 bases short, with 10 bases between. Germline CDR1 and CDR2: SGHNT and YYREEE (reference sequence). In nucleotides, the CDR3 is TGTGCCAGCAGCTTACAGGGTACAAATTCACCCCTCCACTTT. It is translated as CASSLQGTNSPLHF. The entire variable domain, with the rest obtained from reference TRBV5-4 and TRBJ1-6, is as follows: ETGVTQSPTHLIKTRGQQVTLRCSSQSGHNTVSWYQQALGQGPQFIFQYYREEENGRGNFPPRFSGLQFPNYSSELNVNALELDDSALYLCASSLQGTNSPLHFGNGTRLTVT.

The genes are TRBV7-8 and TRBJ2-5, with TRBD2 matching over 15 bases. The CDR3 is 16 residues long. Germline CDR1 is SGHVS and CDR2 is FQNEAQ. The V segment lost 4 bases and the J segment 10 bases; nucleotides outside the gene matches: 10. The DNA of the CDR3 is TGTGCCAGCAGCTACCCGGGACTAGCGGGAGGACGCCGCCAGTACTTC. This encodes CASSYPGLAGGRRQYF.

The chain carries TRBV15 and TRBJ2-2, with D tentatively TRBD2 (6 bases). The CDR3 has 15 residues. Germline V gene sequence: CDR1 LNHNV, CDR2 YYDKDF (reference sequence). Trimming cost V 6 bases and J 1 base, with 12 bases left between them. CDR3 nucleotides: TGTGCCACCAGGCGGGTGGGGGGGAACACCGGGGAGCTGTTTTTT. This gives the protein CATRRVGGNTGELFF.

The chain links TRBV28 to TRBJ1-3; 8 bases are shared with TRBD1. This CDR3 spans 17 amino acids. V was clipped by 1 base and J by 1 base; unmatched bases: 6. Germline CDR1 and CDR2: MDHEN and SYDVKM. The CDR3 sequence: CASSLYIQGGSGNTIYF. The CDR3 nucleotides read TGTGCCAGCAGTTTATACATACAGGGGGGGTCTGGAAACACCATATATTTT.

Only a few counts were recorded for this clone. The rearrangement joins TRBV30 to TRBJ1-5; no definite D call. V shed 7 bases and J shed 0 bases, with 13 bases lying between them. Germline V CDR1 and CDR2: GTSNPN, SVGIG (reference sequence). The CDR3 runs to 14 residues. This chain's CDR3 is CALAFGDSNQPQHF. CDR3 coding DNA: TGTGCCTTGGCCTTCGGGGATAGCAATCAGCCCCAGCATTTT.

There are a few counts of this clone. The chain carries TRBV5-4 and TRBJ2-3; 9 positions match TRBD1. The germline V gene encodes CDR1 SGHNT and CDR2 YYREEE (reference sequence). CDR3 length: 16 residues. V dropped 1 base and J dropped 5; count of bases not matched to a gene: 8. CDR3 bases: TGTGCCAGCAGCTTGAAAAAACAGGGGGCTGGAGATACGCAGTATTTT. It specifies CASSLKKQGAGDTQYF.

The chain recombines TRBV9 with TRBJ2-5; D ambiguous. The CDR3 length is 13 residues. Trimming took off 3 bases at V and 0 bases at J, with 6 bases between the two ends. Germline V gives CDR1 SGDLS, CDR2 YYNGEE. CDR3 nucleotides: TGTGCCAGCAGCGACATGTACCAAGAGACCCAGTACTTC. It translates to CASSDMYQETQYF.

This clone has only one observation. V is TRBV4-1 and J is TRBJ2-7; the match to TRBD2 covers 12 bases. Trimming cost V 3 bases and J 2 bases; bases outside gene matches: 5. The CDR3 is 16 amino acids. Germline lookup yields CDR1 MGHRA and CDR2 YSYEKL. In DNA, the CDR3 is TGCGCCAGCAGCCACCCCCTAGCGGGAGGGCCCTACGAGCAGTACTTC. Translation gives CASSHPLAGGPYEQYF.

The gene calls are TRBV28 and TRBJ2-3, with 9 bases lining up with TRBD2. The V segment lost 7 bases and the J segment 4 bases; nucleotides outside the gene matches: 12. The CDR3 is made up of 16 amino acids. Germline V gene sequence: CDR1 MDHEN, CDR2 SYDVKM. The CDR3 reads CASTISAGGWADTQYF. As DNA, the CDR3 is TGTGCCAGCACTATCTCAGCGGGAGGATGGGCAGATACGCAGTATTTT.

The chain links TRBV10-3 to TRBJ2-3, with 12 bases matching TRBD2. Per the germline V gene, CDR1 is ENHRY and CDR2 is SYGVKD. J gave up 5 bases and V 11 bases, and 8 bases lay outside the gene matches. CDR3 length: 14 amino acids. The CDR3 bases are TGTGCCTTCGCTAGCGGGAGGGATGGAGATACGCAGTATTTT. As protein: CAFASGRDGDTQYF.

This rearrangement joins TRBV4-1 to TRBJ2-7, with 7 bases identical to TRBD1. Germline loops: CDR1 MGHRA, CDR2 YSYEKL. The V gene end was trimmed by 1 base and the J gene end by 3 bases; junction bases not matched to a gene: 6. The CDR3 has 15 amino acids. CDR3 loop: CASSQGATGNYEQYF. CDR3 in DNA: TGCGCCAGCAGCCAAGGGGCGACAGGGAACTACGAGCAGTACTTC.

The chain is built from TRBV28 and TRBJ1-1; perhaps TRBD1 as D (6 bases). The CDR3 is 14 residues long. V lost 3 bases to trimming and J lost 0 bases, with 8 bases between them. The germline V gene has CDR1 MDHEN and CDR2 SYDVKM. CDR3 region: CASSFGQMNTEAFF. As DNA, the CDR3 is TGTGCCAGCAGTTTTGGACAGATGAACACTGAAGCTTTCTTT.